These 13 T cell receptor delta chains share one sample of origin, sequenced in a study of gamma-delta T cells after stem cell transplantation. TCRdb re-called clones from the RT-PCR reads using CATT. The table includes more than 1,400 delta-chain clones, around 14% detected once. The sequenced sample consisted of gamma-delta T cells. These receptors came from a human donor. It is not recorded whose cells these are; they may come from a transplant donor.

The CDR3 bases are TGTGCCTGTGACACCCTGGACTGGGCCGGGCACCGCGCTACCGACACCGATAAACTCATCTTT. Its protein is CACDTLDWAGHRATDTDKLIF. The chain recombines TRDV2 with TRDJ1, with D possibly TRDD3 on 6 matching bases. Germline CDR1 and CDR2: GEAIGNYY and EKD. Trimming left V 0 bases short and J 0 bases short, with 28 bases between. This CDR3 contains 21 residues.

This clone was detected only a few times. This could be a read error, since a much larger clone is one nucleotide away. This sample includes further DNA sequences coding for the same CDR3. The chain recombines TRDV2 with TRDJ1; D possibly corresponds to TRDD3 (5 bases). Germline V gives CDR1 GEAIGNYY, CDR2 EKD. The CDR3 has 18 residues. DNA of the CDR3: TGCGCCTGTGACCCAGTACTGGTGCCATCCAATATGGAACCTAAACTCATCTTT. Translated: CACDPVLVPSNMEPKLIF.

This clone was counted between two and nine times. V gene TRDV2 combines with J gene TRDJ1, with 7 bases aligning to TRDD3. Looked up from germline, CDR1 is GEAIGNYY and CDR2 is EKD. With V trimmed by 4 bases and J by 6 bases, 13 bases remained unmatched. This CDR3 has 15 amino acids. The CDR3 reads CACETLGAMKYKLIF. The CDR3 DNA reads TGTGCCTGTGAAACGCTGGGGGCGATGAAATATAAACTCATCTTT.

In regard to this clone: A much larger clone sits a single nucleotide away, making a read error possible. The chain employs TRDV2 and TRDJ1, with 12 positions matching TRDD3. V trimming: 5 bases; J trimming: 0 bases; junction bases outside the gene matches: 6. The CDR3 runs to 16 residues. Germline lookup yields CDR1 GEAIGNYY and CDR2 EKD. The CDR3 DNA follows: TGTGCCTGTGGCAGACTGGGGGATACCTACACCGATAAACTCATCTTT. Protein sequence: CACGRLGDTYTDKLIF.

Worth noting for this clone: A far larger clone is only one base removed, so a read error is likely. The CDR3 coding sequence is TGTGCCTGTGACACCGTTTCTCGGGATACGACCGATAAACTCATCTTT. Its translation: CACDTVSRDTTDKLIF. The chain has TRDV2 and TRDJ1, with TRDD3 matching 8 bases. This CDR3 comprises 16 residues. The junction had 7 bases not matched to a gene; V was cut back by 0 bases and J by 2 bases. Germline-derived CDR1 and CDR2 are GEAIGNYY and EKD.

As to this clone: With only one base between it and a far larger clone, this is likely a read error. This specimen includes other DNA sequences encoding the same CDR3. CDR3 sequence (DNA): TGTGCCTGCGACCATATTGCAAACACCGATAAACTCATCTTT. Translating gives CACDHIANTDKLIF. The V call is TRDV2, the J call TRDJ1; D not certain. With 7 bases removed from V and 0 bases from J, the gap between germline ends came to 14 bases. The V gene's germline CDR1 is GEAIGNYY and CDR2 EKD. The length of the CDR3 is 14 residues.

The chain uses TRDV3 and TRDJ1, with 13 positions matching TRDD3. CDR1 TVYSNPD and CDR2 GDNSRS come from the germline V gene (reference sequence). The CDR3 contains 18 residues. With V trimmed by 2 bases and J by 0 bases, 12 bases remained unmatched. CDR3 sequence: CAFLGLGDTGMYTDKLIF. Written as DNA, the CDR3 is TGTGCCTTTCTCGGACTGGGGGATACGGGGATGTACACCGATAAACTCATCTTT.

For this clone: Given a much more abundant clone one base away, this may be a read error. The rearrangement joins TRDV2 to TRDJ1; 7 bases line up with TRDD3. CDR3 size: 19 residues. The germline CDR1 and CDR2 sequences are GEAIGNYY and EKD. In DNA, the CDR3 is TGTGCCTGTGACACCCTCGCGGGGGGATTTAGGCCTAACACCGATAACCTCATCTTT. This sequence encodes CACDTLAGGFRPNTDNLIF.

J is TRDJ3 and V is TRDV2; 8 nucleotides match TRDD3. Looked up from germline, CDR1 is GEAIGNYY and CDR2 is EKD. J was trimmed by 0 bases and V by 4 bases; bases with no gene match: 10. The CDR3 has 19 amino acids. The CDR3 protein is CACEQTGGLLSWDTRQMFF. The DNA of the CDR3 is TGTGCCTGTGAACAAACTGGGGGCCTCCTCTCCTGGGACACCCGACAGATGTTTTTC.

This clone showed up just a few times. This likely traces to a read error, being one base from a far larger clone. The same CDR3 also results from other DNA sequences found in this sample. The chain carries TRDV1 and TRDJ1; D is perhaps TRDD2 (9 bases). Germline CDR1 TSWWSYY, CDR2 QGS. This CDR3 has 25 amino acids. Trimming removed 6 bases from V and 0 bases from J, with 44 bases in between. CDR3 sequence reads: CALGAHLPTAKILLGARADTDKLIF. CDR3 nucleotides: TGTGCTCTTGGAGCCCACCTTCCTACGGCGAAAATATTACTGGGGGCCCGGGCAGACACCGATAAACTCATCTTT.

The table lists this clone with a few counts. A far larger clone is just one base off, so this is likely a read error. This rearrangement joins TRDV2 to TRDJ1; a possible D gene is TRDD3 (6 bases). Germline CDR1 and CDR2: GEAIGNYY and EKD. The CDR3 contains 15 residues. The CDR3 bases are TGTGCCTGTGAACCCCTGGGGTACAGGGCCGATAAACCCATCTTT. It translates to CACEPLGYRADKPIF.

Worth noting for this clone: TCRdb pairs this DNA with a much larger clone's protein that differs at residue 7, likely a read error; the protein shown was translated from the DNA. The chain couples TRDV2 to TRDJ1, with D unresolved. The CDR3 spans 18 residues. Deletions cut 3 bases from V and 7 bases from J, with 29 bases between. Germline V gives CDR1 GEAIGNYY, CDR2 EKD. This chain's CDR3 is CACDPVPVPSNMEPKLIF. CDR3 bases: TGTGCCTGTGACCCAGTACCGGTGCCATCCAATATGGAACCTAAACTCATCTTT.

The chain has TRDV1 and TRDJ1; 7 bases are shared with TRDD2. CDR1 TSWWSYY and CDR2 QGS come from the germline V gene. This CDR3 is 23 amino acids long. V lost 2 bases and J lost 3; bases outside the gene matches: 30. The CDR3 reads CALGESFLLQGNGMDWIPDKLIF. Written as DNA, the CDR3 is TGTGCTCTTGGGGAATCCTTCCTCCTACAGGGGAACGGCATGGATTGGATTCCCGATAAACTCATCTTT.